The present TCR beta chain was sequenced within a study of control samples from healthy donors and cancer patients. TCRdb's copy holds only in-frame clones and misses some; the assay was immunoSEQ multiplex PCR. Of over 150,000 clones in the sample, roughly 93% were seen once. Germline loops: CDR1 SNHLY, CDR2 FYNNEI. V was pared by 2 bases and J by 10 bases, with 8 bases between. This CDR3 is 11 amino acids long. The chain joins TRBV2 to TRBJ1-1; unclear D gene. The receptor was isolated from a man aged 18 to 30 in good health. Sequencing was carried out using blood. CDR3 in DNA: TGTGCCAGCAGTGAAAAAATGGGAGCTTTCTTT. This gives the protein CASSEKMGAFF. The complete variable domain, with remaining parts taken from reference TRBV2 and TRBJ1-1, reads EPEVTQTPSHQVTQMGQEVILRCVPISNHLYFYWYRQILGQKVEFLVSFYNNEISEKSEIFDDQFSVERPDGSNFTLKIRSTKLEDSAMYFCASSEKMGAFFGQGTRLTVV.